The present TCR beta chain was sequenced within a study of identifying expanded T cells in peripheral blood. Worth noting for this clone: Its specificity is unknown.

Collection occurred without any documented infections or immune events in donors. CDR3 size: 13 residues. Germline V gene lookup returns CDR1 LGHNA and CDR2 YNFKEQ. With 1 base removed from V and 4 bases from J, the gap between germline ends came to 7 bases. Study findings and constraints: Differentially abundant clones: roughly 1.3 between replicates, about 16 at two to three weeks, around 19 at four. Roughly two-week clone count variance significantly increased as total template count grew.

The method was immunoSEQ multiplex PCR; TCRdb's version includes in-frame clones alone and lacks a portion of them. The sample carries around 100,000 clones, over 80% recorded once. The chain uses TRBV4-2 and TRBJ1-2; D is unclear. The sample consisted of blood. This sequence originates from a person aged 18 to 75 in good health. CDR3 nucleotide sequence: TGTGCCAGCAGCCAAGGGTTGAGCTATGGCTACACCTTC. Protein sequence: CASSQGLSYGYTF.